This T cell receptor (beta chain) appears in the sequencing data of a study of Ad26.COV2.S vaccination and SARS-CoV-2 variants (dated by TCRdb to 2020 to 2022). Regarding the research as a whole: TCRbeta repertoire sequencing served as the tool for gauging how specific and how broad the SARS-CoV-2-reactive T cell receptors were following Ad26.COV2.S vaccination. The TCR-sequenced set comprised around 30 samples: about 19 Ad26.COV2.S vaccine recipients, 5 placebo recipients and 8 SARS-CoV-2 convalescent individuals. What the authors observed across the whole study: The authors noted that total T cell responses may have been underestimated by the TCR breadth and depth analyses. After vaccination, spike-specific CD8+ and CD4+ T cell responses were reported to show substantial breadth. Vaccine and placebo recipients had comparable non-spike TCR breadth, which fits with the vaccine containing only spike. Ad26.COV2.S recipients had higher spike-specific TCR breadth than placebo recipients (P = 0.0014).

The immunoSEQ Assay was the method used to sequence TCRbeta CDR3 regions. After extraction, genomic DNA underwent amplification by bias-controlled multiplex PCR, followed by high-throughput sequencing. The original methods were these. To quantify the absolute abundance of each unique TCRbeta CDR3 region, sequences were collapsed and filtered. T cell fraction was estimated by normalizing TCRbeta template counts to usable DNA, which was measured by amplifying reference genes present in all nucleated cells. Repertoire TCRs were annotated as SARS-CoV-2-specific by exact matching of V gene, CDR3 amino acid sequence and J gene to a known reactive TCR set. The reference SARS-CoV-2 TCR set came from MIRA and was filtered for enrichment in COVID-19-positive ImmuneCODE repertoires, removing public or cross-reactive TCRs. Based on the MIRA antigens, annotated TCRs were further analysed at the level of specific ORF or position within ORF. Depth was the summed frequency of annotated unique rearrangements, while breadth was defined as annotated unique rearrangements over total unique productive rearrangements. Two-sided Wilcoxon rank-sum tests were used to compare TCR breadth between groups. This is the immuneACCESS table as TCRdb keeps it, with only in-frame sequences that have V and J called. A part of the clones is gone; compared with another copy, unresolved V genes explain less than half, and the rest is unexplained. D and trimming come from the DNA, and the V and J calls and clone size come from that table. In all, the sample holds over 100,000 clones, and roughly 75% of those were seen once. The ten largest make up around 15% of the sample.

Relative to germline, V is 1 base shorter and J is 2 bases shorter, with 5 bases between their ends. The germline V gene (reference sequence) sets CDR1 to LGHDT and CDR2 to YNNKEL. The CDR3 runs 13 residues from the cysteine to the phenylalanine. CDR3 DNA is the only sequence kept; it has 39 bases, read in frame from the first base. The time point label on this specimen signifies: individuals recovered from natural SARS-CoV-2 infection. The table lists this clone with a few counts. Its target antigen remains unknown. Per-base quality was not reported, and no clone a single base away is much larger than it.

The chain is made from TRBV3-1 (or the pseudogene TRBV3-2) and TRBJ1-1; no D gene is confidently identified. This material consisted of peripheral blood, taken after recovery from COVID-19. The TCR originated in a human donor who had recovered from COVID-19. The CDR3 protein: CASSQVENTEAFF. The DNA reads as follows: TGTGCCAGCAGCCAAGTAGAAAACACTGAAGCTTTCTTT.